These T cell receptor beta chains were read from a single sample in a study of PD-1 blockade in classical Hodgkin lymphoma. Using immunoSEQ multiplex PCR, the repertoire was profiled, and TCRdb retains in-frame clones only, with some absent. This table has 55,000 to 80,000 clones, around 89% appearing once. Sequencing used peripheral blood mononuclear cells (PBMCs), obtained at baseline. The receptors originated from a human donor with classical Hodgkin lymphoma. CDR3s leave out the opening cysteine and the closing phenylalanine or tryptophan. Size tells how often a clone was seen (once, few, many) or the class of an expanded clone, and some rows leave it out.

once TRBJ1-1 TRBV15 ATSSSVAAKLNTEAF
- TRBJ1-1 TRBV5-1 ASSYGGRENTEAF
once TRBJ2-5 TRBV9 ASSAVTRDTRQETQY
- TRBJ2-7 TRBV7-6 ASGYTSYEQY
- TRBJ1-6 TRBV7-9 ASSGMSGGSPLH
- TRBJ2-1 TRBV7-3 ASSISGTSVYNEQF
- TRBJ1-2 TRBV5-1 ASSLAAGGSGYT
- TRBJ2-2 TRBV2 ASSEGFHTGELF
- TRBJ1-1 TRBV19 ASSIQARELMNTEAF
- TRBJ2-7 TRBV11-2 ASSSWTGGNTYEQY
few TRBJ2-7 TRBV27 ASRPSGTGTYEQY
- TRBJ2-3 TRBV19 ASSIGSGGTDTQY
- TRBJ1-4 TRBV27 ASSLLGGPNEKLF
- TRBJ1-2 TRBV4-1 ASSQDPGTGLYGYT
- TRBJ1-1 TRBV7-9 ASSLTWNSEAF
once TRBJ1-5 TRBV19 ASSNIWDRGQPQH
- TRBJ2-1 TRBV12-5 ASGSLWDEQF
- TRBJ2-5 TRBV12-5 ASGLVLRGGPETQY
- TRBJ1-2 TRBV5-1 ASSLGGGNAYGYT
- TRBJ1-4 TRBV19 ASSLWDRAEKLF
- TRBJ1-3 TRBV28 ASRTYASGNTIY
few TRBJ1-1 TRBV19 ASSRAGNTEAF
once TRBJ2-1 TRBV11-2 ASSAQPRLAGSYNEQF
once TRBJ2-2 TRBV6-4 ASSVHVLAGGLSNTGELF
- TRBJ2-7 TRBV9 ASSVGASGSYEQY
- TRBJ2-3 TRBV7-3 ASSFWGSSTDTQY
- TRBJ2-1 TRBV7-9 ASSLARGRNNEQF
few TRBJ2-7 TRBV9 ASSPAAGMGSYEQY
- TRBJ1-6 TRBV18 ASSPADRGNSPLH
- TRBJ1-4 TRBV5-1 ASSPMGTSLF